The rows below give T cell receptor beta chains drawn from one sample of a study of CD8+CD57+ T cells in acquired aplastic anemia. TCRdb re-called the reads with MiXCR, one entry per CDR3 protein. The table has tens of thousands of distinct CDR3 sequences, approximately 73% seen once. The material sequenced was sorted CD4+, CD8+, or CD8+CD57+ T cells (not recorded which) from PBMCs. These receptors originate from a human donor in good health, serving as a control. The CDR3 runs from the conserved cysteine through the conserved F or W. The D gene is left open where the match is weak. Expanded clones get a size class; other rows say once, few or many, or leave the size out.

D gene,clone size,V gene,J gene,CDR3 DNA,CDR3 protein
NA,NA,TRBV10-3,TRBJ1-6,TGTGCCATCAGCCAGGACCCCAAATCACCCCTCCACTTT,CAISQDPKSPLHF
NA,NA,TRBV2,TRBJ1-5,TGTGCCAGCAGTACGATGGGAGGTCAGCCCCAGCATTTT,CASSTMGGQPQHF
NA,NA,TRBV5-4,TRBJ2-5,TGTGCCAGCAGCGGTTCGGGCGCCCAGTACTTC,CASSGSGAQYF
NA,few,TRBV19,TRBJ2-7,TGTGCCAGTAGTTCGACAGGGGAGGGCGAGCAGTACTTC,CASSSTGEGEQYF
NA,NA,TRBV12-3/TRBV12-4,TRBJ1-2,TGTGCCAGCAGTTTTTCGGGACGATATCTCGGCTACACCTTC,CASSFSGRYLGYTF
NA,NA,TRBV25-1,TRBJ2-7,TGTGCCACCGCACTACAGGGTTTCGACGAGCAGTACTTC,CATALQGFDEQYF
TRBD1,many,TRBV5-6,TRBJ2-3,TGTGCCAGCAGGAAGGGACAGGGGGCAACAGATACGCAGTATTTT,CASRKGQGATDTQYF
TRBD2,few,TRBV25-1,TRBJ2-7,TGTGCCAGCAGTGAACGTAGCGGGGGGGCCAGGAACGAGCAGTACTTC,CASSERSGGARNEQYF
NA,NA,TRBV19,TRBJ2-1,TGTGCCAGTAGCCCGGTTGATCGCGGGCCAATCAATGAGCAGTTCTTC,CASSPVDRGPINEQFF
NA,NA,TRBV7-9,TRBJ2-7,TGTGCCAGCAGCTTGTCAGAGAAAAGCTACGAGCAGTACTTC,CASSLSEKSYEQYF
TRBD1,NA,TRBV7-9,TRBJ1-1,TGTGCCAGCAGCACGACAGGGAACAGAATGAACACTGAAGCTTTCTTT,CASSTTGNRMNTEAFF
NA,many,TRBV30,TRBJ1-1,TGTGCCTGGGGACACGTAAACACTGAAGCTTTCTTT,CAWGHVNTEAFF
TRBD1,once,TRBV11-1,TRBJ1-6,TGTGCCAGCAGCTTAGGTTGGCAGGGGGATAATTCACCCCTCCACTTT,CASSLGWQGDNSPLHF
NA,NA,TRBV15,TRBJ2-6,TGTGCCACCAGCGGCAGACAGCCCTCTGGGGCCAACGTCCTGACTTTC,CATSGRQPSGANVLTF
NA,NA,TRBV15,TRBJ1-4,TGTGCCACCAGAGGTCTAGGGCGCGGGGAAAAACTGTTTTTT,CATRGLGRGEKLFF
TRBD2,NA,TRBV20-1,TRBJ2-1,TGCAGTGCTCCCATCTCCACTAGCGCTGGCTCCTACAATGAGCAGTTCTTC,CSAPISTSAGSYNEQFF
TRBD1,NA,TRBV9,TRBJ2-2,TGTGCCAGCAGGGACAGGGCGCAGACCGGGGAGCTGTTTTTT,CASRDRAQTGELFF
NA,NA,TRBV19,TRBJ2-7,TGTGCCAGTAGTATGGGTGGGACGGCCGAATACGAGCAGTACTTC,CASSMGGTAEYEQYF
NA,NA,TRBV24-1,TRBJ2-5,TGTGCCACCAGTGATCCGGGACAAGAAGAGACCCAGTACTTC,CATSDPGQEETQYF
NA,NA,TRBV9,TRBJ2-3,TGTGCCAGCAGCGTACTTGCGGGGGCGGGCACAGATACGCAGTATTTT,CASSVLAGAGTDTQYF
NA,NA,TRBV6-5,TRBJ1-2,TGTGCCAGCAGTTACTCGAGTAGCGGGGTGGAGGGCTACACCTTC,CASSYSSSGVEGYTF
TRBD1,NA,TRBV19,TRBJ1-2,TGTGCCAGTAGTGACAGGGCCTATGGCTACACCTTC,CASSDRAYGYTF
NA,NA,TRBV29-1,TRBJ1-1,TGCAGCGTTGAAATTACTGCGAACACTGAAGCTTTCTTT,CSVEITANTEAFF
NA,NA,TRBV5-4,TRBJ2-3,TGTGCCAGCAGCTTGGCCTTTACAGGGAGCCTCACAGATACGCAGTATTTT,CASSLAFTGSLTDTQYF
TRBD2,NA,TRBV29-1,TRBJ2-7,TGCAGCGTTAAGACTAGCGGGCAATACGGGCAGTACTTC,CSVKTSGQYGQYF
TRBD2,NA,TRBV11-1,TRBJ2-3,TGTGCCAGCAGCCCCAGCGGGACGCCGGCGGTTACGCAGTATTTT,CASSPSGTPAVTQYF
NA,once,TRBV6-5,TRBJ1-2,TGTGCCAGCAGTTTAACAGGGTGGTATGGCTACACCTTC,CASSLTGWYGYTF
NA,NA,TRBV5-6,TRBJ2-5,TGTGCCAGCAGCTTAGAGGGGGGGCCGGAGACCCAGTACTTC,CASSLEGGPETQYF
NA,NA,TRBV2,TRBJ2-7,TGTGCCAGCAGTGAGTACGAGCAGTACTTC,CASSEYEQYF
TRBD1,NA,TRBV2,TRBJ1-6,TGTGCCAGCGGTCGACAGGGAGGAAATTCACCCCTCCACTTT,CASGRQGGNSPLHF
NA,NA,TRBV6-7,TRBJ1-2,TGTGCCAGCAGTTCGGATGACTATGGCTACACCTTC,CASSSDDYGYTF
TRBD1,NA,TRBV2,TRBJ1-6,TGTGCCAGCATTCGGGACAGGGCGAAGTCACCCCTCCACTTT,CASIRDRAKSPLHF
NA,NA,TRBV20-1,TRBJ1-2,TGCAATGCTAGAGGTGTGAGGGAGGGTTATGGCTACACCTTC,CNARGVREGYGYTF
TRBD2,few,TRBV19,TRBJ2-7,TGTGCCAGTAGATGGACTAGCGGGCACCACGAGCAGTACTTC,CASRWTSGHHEQYF
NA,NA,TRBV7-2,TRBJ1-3,TGTGCCAGCAGCTCAGTAAACACCATATATTTT,CASSSVNTIYF
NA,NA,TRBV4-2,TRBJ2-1,TGTGCCAGCAGCCCCATGTTGAGTAGCGGCACCTACAATGAGCAGTTCTTC,CASSPMLSSGTYNEQFF
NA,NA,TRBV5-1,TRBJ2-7,TGCGCCAGCAGCTTGGCCTCCCTCGGGGAGCAGTACTTC,CASSLASLGEQYF
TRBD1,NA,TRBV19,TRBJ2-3,TGTGCCAGTATCCCTGACAGGGGGCGAGATACGCAGTATTTT,CASIPDRGRDTQYF
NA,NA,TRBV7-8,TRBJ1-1,TGTGCCAGCAGCACCCCGACGGGTTTGGACACTGAAGCTTTCTTT,CASSTPTGLDTEAFF
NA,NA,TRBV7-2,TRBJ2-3,TGTGCCAGCAGCGTACCGTGGGATACGCAGTATTTT,CASSVPWDTQYF